The 20 T cell receptor beta chains listed next were all sequenced from one sample in a study of blood T cell repertoires in COVID-19. TCRdb's copy holds only in-frame clones and misses some; the assay was immunoSEQ multiplex PCR. The data show fewer than 500,000 clones, roughly nine tenths seen once. The sequenced material came from PBMCs or T cells enriched from blood (not recorded which). These receptors were collected from a woman aged 18-29 years who had recovered from COVID-19.

The gene calls are TRBV5-8 and TRBJ1-6; TRBD1 matches at 9 bases. The germline V gene encodes CDR1 SGHTS and CDR2 YDEGEE. With V trimmed by 6 bases and J by 8 bases, 12 bases remained unmatched. CDR3 size: 16 residues. The CDR3 region has the DNA TGTGCCAGCATCGACTCCATGACAGGGGGGTATTCACCCCTCCACTTT. This gives the protein CASIDSMTGGYSPLHF.

This chain connects TRBV6-5 to TRBJ2-2; tentatively, D is TRBD2 (6 bases). The length of the CDR3 is 14 residues. V was shortened by 0 bases and J by 7 bases, with 9 bases between the two germline ends. CDR1 and CDR2 (germline): MNHEY, SVGAGI. The CDR3 DNA follows: TGTGCCAGCAGTTACTCGTGGGGAGGCGGGGAGCTGTTTTTT. It encodes CASSYSWGGGELFF.

The chain combines TRBV28 with TRBJ2-1, with D possibly being TRBD2 (6 bases). Trimming cost V 4 bases and J 7 bases, with 14 bases left between them. This CDR3 is 14 amino acids long. Germline CDR1 reads MDHEN; CDR2 reads SYDVKM. This chain's CDR3 is CASSSPVAGNEQFF. DNA for the CDR3: TGTGCCAGCAGTTCACCGGTGGCGGGGAATGAGCAGTTCTTC.

This clone turned up a few times. J is TRBJ1-1 and V is TRBV30; possible D gene TRBD1, 6 bases. Trimming took 1 base from V and 11 from J, leaving 14 bases between them. Germline V gene sequence: CDR1 GTSNPN, CDR2 SVGIG (reference sequence). The CDR3 consists of 12 residues. The CDR3 DNA sequence: TGTGCCTGGAGTGGTGGCGGGGGCCTGGCTTTCTTT. The encoded protein is CAWSGGGGLAFF.

This clone was observed a single time. This chain uses TRBV11-2 with TRBJ2-3; no firm D call. CDR3 size: 15 residues. Germline CDR1 is SGHAT and CDR2 is FQNNGV. Trimming stripped 0 bases from V and 2 bases from J, with 9 bases between. The CDR3 DNA reads as TGTGCCAGCAGCTTAGAAGGAGTAACCACAGATACGCAGTATTTT. It specifies CASSLEGVTTDTQYF. The variable domain in full, with the rest retrieved from reference TRBV11-2 and TRBJ2-3, is EAGVAQSPRYKIIEKRQSVAFWCNPISGHATLYWYQQILGQGPKLLIQFQNNGVVDDSQLPKDRFSAERLKGVDSTLKIQPAKLEDSAVYLCASSLEGVTTDTQYFGPGTRLTVL.

CDR3 bases: TGTGCCAGCAGCCAAGAGACTAGCGGGGGTGGGGGCACAGATACGCAGTATTTT. Its translation: CASSQETSGGGGTDTQYF. The rearrangement uses TRBV4-2 and TRBJ2-3; 12 bases are shared with TRBD2. The CDR3 extends over 18 amino acids. Germline loops: CDR1 LGHNA, CDR2 YNFKEQ. Trimming took 0 bases from V and 1 from J; bases not matched to a gene: 5.

The chain combines TRBV5-4 with TRBJ2-5; D is perhaps TRBD2 (5 bases). V lost 1 base to trimming and J lost 2 bases, with 9 bases between them. The CDR3 runs to 14 residues. Germline assignment: CDR1 SGHNT and CDR2 YYREEE (reference sequence). CDR3 nucleotides: TGTGCCAGCAGCTTGACAGCGGATCAAGAGACCCAGTACTTC. Encoded protein: CASSLTADQETQYF.

The chain is built from TRBV7-6 and TRBJ1-1; 10 nucleotides align to TRBD1. The CDR3 is 13 amino acids. The V gene end was trimmed by 6 bases and the J gene end by 5 bases; junction bases not matched to a gene: 3. From germline, CDR1 is SGHVS and CDR2 FNYEAQ. The CDR3 DNA reads TGTGCCAGCAGTATGGACAGGGGGACTGAAGCTTTCTTT. Encoded protein: CASSMDRGTEAFF.

The V and J genes are TRBV28 and TRBJ1-2; D not certain. V lost 5 bases and J lost 7, with 14 bases in between. CDR3 length: 13 amino acids. Germline CDR1 and CDR2: MDHEN and SYDVKM. DNA of the CDR3: TGTGCCAGCAGTATCAAAGTGAGAGGTGGCTACACCTTC. Protein product: CASSIKVRGGYTF.

The V gene is TRBV5-1, the J gene TRBJ2-1, with D tentatively TRBD2 (5 bases). With 6 bases removed from V and 2 bases from J, the gap between germline ends came to 15 bases. The CDR3 is 15 residues long. The germline gives CDR1 SGHRS, CDR2 YFSETQ. The CDR3, as DNA: TGCGCCAGCAATCTGAGCGAGGGCCCCTACAATGAGCAGTTCTTC. As protein: CASNLSEGPYNEQFF.

The rearrangement links TRBV9 to TRBJ2-1, with 9 bases aligning to TRBD1. Losses at the gene ends were 4 bases for V and 9 bases for J; bases not matched to a gene: 11. Germline CDR1 is SGDLS and CDR2 is YYNGEE. CDR3 length equals 15 residues. The CDR3 DNA reads TGTGCCAGCAGCCCGACAGGGGGTAAAAACGGTGAGCAGTTCTTC. Amino acids: CASSPTGGKNGEQFF.

The chain couples TRBV7-2 to TRBJ2-1; D not resolved. Trimming shortened V by 4 bases and J by 5 bases, and 15 bases separated the two germline ends. This CDR3 has 15 amino acids. From germline, CDR1 is SGHTA and CDR2 FQGNSA. The CDR3 DNA sequence: TGTGCCAGCAGCTCCTTTAAACTCCCTCACAATGAGCAGTTCTTC. It codes for CASSSFKLPHNEQFF.

This clone was seen only a few times. This rearrangement joins TRBV23-1 to TRBJ2-5; weak D call: TRBD1 (5 bases). TRBV23-1 is placed among ORFs of uncertain function. The CDR3 consists of 17 residues. Trimming left V 0 bases short and J 1 base short, with 15 bases between. The CDR3 nucleotides are TGCGCCAGCAGTCAATCAGTGTTCTTAGGGGCCCAAGAGACCCAGTACTTC. This sequence encodes CASSQSVFLGAQETQYF.

The chain joins TRBV11-2 to TRBJ1-3; TRBD1 aligns across 8 bases. V lost 5 bases, J lost 5 bases, and 11 bases stayed unmatched. The CDR3 totals 16 residues. The germline V gene encodes CDR1 SGHAT and CDR2 FQNNGV. The CDR3 DNA is TGTGCCAGCAGCCCCAGACAGGGGATGGATAGAAACACCATATATTTT. This codes for CASSPRQGMDRNTIYF.

This rearrangement joins TRBV11-2 to TRBJ1-6; possible D gene TRBD1, 5 bases. The V gene's germline CDR1 is SGHAT and CDR2 FQNNGV. The V end was cut by 5 bases, the J end by 10 bases, with 9 bases between. The CDR3 runs 12 residues. DNA of the CDR3: TGTGCCAGCAGCGCTTCAGGGTCACCCCTCCACTTT. Translated, it gives CASSASGSPLHF.

The V and J genes are TRBV19 and TRBJ1-1; D perhaps matches TRBD1 (6 bases). The CDR3 is 14 amino acids. CDR1 is LNHDA and CDR2 is SQIVND in the germline V gene (reference sequence). The V end lost 3 bases, the J end lost 1 base, and 9 bases lay between the germline ends. CDR3 sequence (DNA): TGTGCCAGTAGTATCGGACAGCCGAACACTGAAGCTTTCTTT. Translated, it gives CASSIGQPNTEAFF.

DNA of the CDR3: TGTGCCAGCAGCTTAGGGGCAGGCAGGGGGTACGATGAGCAGTTCTTC. Translation: CASSLGAGRGYDEQFF. The rearrangement links TRBV7-2 to TRBJ2-1; 7 nucleotides align to TRBD1. CDR1 and CDR2 (germline): SGHTA, FQGNSA. The CDR3 has 16 residues. The junction had 11 bases not matched to a gene; V was cut back by 1 base and J by 8 bases.

A few counts support this clone. The J gene is TRBJ2-1, the V gene TRBV6-1, with 11 bases lining up with TRBD2. The germline V gene has CDR1 MNHNS and CDR2 SASEGT. This CDR3 contains 19 residues. V lost 4 bases, J lost 1 base, and 12 bases stayed unmatched. The CDR3: CASSATPGLAVLSYNEQFF. The CDR3 DNA sequence: TGTGCCAGCAGTGCTACTCCGGGACTAGCGGTCCTATCCTACAATGAGCAGTTCTTC.

This clone appeared once. The chain carries TRBV30 and TRBJ1-4, with TRBD1 as a possible D gene (5 bases). V was clipped by 4 bases and J by 5 bases, with 14 bases between them. CDR3 size: 14 residues. The germline gives CDR1 GTSNPN, CDR2 SVGIG (reference sequence). CDR3 sequence reads: CAWKSGNLNEKLFF. As DNA, the CDR3 is TGTGCCTGGAAATCAGGGAACCTAAATGAAAAACTGTTTTTT.

This chain joins TRBV9 and TRBJ1-1, with 9 nucleotides matching TRBD1. This CDR3 is 15 amino acids long. CDR1 is SGDLS and CDR2 is YYNGEE in the germline V gene. V lost 4 bases to trimming and J lost 7 bases; unmatched junction nucleotides: 11. Written as DNA, the CDR3 is TGTGCCAGCAGCCCCCAGCCGGGACAGGGCGTTGAAGCTTTCTTT. Protein sequence: CASSPQPGQGVEAFF.